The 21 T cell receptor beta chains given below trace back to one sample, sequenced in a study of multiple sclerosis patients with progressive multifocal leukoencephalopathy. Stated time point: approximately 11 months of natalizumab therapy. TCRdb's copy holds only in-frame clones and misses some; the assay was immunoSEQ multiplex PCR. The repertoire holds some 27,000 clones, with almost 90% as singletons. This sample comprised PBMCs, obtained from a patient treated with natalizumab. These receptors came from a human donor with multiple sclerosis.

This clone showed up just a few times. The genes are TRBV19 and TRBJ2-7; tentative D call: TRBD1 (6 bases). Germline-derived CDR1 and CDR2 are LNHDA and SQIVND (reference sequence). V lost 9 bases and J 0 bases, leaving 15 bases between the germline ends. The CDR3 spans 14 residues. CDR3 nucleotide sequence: TGTGCCAGCAAAAGACAGGAGAGCTCCTACGAGCAGTACTTC. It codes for CASKRQESSYEQYF.

CDR3 sequence: CASSEGQGLDGYTF. DNA for the CDR3: TGTGCCAGCAGTGAAGGACAGGGTTTAGACGGCTACACCTTC. The chain has TRBV6-5 and TRBJ1-2, with 8 nucleotides matching TRBD1. The CDR3 has 14 residues. After removal of 5 bases from V and 8 bases from J, the junction contained 10 bases not matched to a gene. CDR1 MNHEY and CDR2 SVGAGI come from the germline V gene.

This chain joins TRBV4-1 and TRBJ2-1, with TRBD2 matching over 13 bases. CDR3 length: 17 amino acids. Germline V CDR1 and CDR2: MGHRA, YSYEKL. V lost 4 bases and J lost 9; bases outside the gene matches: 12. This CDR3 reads CASSLRLAGGIPGEQFF. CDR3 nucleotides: TGCGCCAGCAGCCTGAGACTAGCGGGGGGAATTCCAGGTGAGCAGTTCTTC.

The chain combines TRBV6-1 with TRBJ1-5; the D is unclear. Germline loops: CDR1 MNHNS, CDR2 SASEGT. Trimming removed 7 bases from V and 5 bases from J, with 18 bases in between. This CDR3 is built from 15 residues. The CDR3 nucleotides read TGTGCCAGCACCCGAAACCCCCGGGGAGATCAGCCCCAGCATTTT. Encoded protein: CASTRNPRGDQPQHF.

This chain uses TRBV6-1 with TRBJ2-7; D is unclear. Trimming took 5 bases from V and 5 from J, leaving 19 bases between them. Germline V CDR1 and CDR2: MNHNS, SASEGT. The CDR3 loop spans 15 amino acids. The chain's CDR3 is CASSLTRTATHEQYF. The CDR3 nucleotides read TGTGCCAGCAGTCTCACCCGGACGGCCACCCACGAGCAGTACTTC.

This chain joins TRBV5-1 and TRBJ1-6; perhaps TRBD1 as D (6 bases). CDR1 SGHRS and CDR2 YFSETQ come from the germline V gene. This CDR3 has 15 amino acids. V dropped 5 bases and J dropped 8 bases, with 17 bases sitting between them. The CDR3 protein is CASSIEGAGDSPLHF. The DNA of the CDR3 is TGCGCCAGCAGTATTGAAGGGGCAGGGGATTCACCCCTCCACTTT.

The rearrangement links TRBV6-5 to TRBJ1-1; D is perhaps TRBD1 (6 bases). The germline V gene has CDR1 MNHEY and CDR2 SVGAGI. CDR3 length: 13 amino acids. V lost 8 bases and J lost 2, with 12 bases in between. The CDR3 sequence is CASRRTVNTEAFF. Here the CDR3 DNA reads TGTGCCAGCCGCAGGACAGTTAACACTGAAGCTTTCTTT.

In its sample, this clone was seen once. The CDR3 region is CASSSKGSGTGNTIYF. In DNA, the CDR3 is TGCGCCAGCAGCTCTAAGGGGTCAGGGACTGGAAACACCATATATTTT. V is TRBV5-1 and J is TRBJ1-3; weak D call: TRBD1 (5 bases). There are 16 residues in the CDR3. V was pared by 3 bases and J by 2 bases, with 15 bases between. The germline V gene has CDR1 SGHRS and CDR2 YFSETQ.

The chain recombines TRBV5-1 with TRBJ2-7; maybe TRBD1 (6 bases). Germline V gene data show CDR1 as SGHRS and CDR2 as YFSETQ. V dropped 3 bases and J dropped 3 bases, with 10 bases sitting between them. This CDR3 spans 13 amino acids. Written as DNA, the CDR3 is TGCGCCAGCAGCTGGGGGCAGTTCTACGAGCAGTACTTC. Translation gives CASSWGQFYEQYF.

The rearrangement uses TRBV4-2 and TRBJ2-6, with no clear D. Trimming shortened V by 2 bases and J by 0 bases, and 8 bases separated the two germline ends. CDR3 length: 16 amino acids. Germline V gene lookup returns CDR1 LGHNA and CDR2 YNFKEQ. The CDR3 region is CASSQRHNSGANVLTF. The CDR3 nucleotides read TGTGCCAGCAGCCAAAGACACAACTCTGGGGCCAACGTCCTGACTTTC.

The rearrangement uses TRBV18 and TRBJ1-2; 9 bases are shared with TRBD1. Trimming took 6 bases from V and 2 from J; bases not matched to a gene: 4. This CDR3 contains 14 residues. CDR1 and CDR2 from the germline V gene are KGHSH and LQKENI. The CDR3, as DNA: TGTGCCAGCTCCCCCGGGACAGGGAACTATGGCTACACCTTC. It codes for CASSPGTGNYGYTF.

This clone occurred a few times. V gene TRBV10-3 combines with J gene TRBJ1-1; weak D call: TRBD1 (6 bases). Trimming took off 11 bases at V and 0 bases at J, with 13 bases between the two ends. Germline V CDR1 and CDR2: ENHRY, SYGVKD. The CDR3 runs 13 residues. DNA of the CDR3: TGTGCCGTCCGCGGACAGATGAACACTGAAGCTTTCTTT. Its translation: CAVRGQMNTEAFF.

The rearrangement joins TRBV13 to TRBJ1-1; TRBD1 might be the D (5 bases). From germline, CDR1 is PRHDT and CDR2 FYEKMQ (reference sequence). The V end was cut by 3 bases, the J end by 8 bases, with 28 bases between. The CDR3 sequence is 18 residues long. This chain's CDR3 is CASSFNPRVKVNPKEAFF. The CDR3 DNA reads TGTGCCAGCAGCTTTAACCCCAGGGTTAAGGTGAATCCTAAAGAAGCTTTCTTT.

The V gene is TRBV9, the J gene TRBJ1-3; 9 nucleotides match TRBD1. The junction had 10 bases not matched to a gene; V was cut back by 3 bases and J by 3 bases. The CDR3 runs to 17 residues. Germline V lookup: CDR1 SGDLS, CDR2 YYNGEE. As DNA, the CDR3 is TGTGCCAGCAGCGCCCGTCCACAGGGGGCGGGTGGAAACACCATATATTTT. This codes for CASSARPQGAGGNTIYF.

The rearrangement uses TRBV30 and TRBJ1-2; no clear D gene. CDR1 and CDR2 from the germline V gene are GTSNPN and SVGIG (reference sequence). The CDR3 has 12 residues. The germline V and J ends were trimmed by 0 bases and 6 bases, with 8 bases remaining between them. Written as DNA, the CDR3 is TGTGCCTGGAGTGTAACGGGGAATGGCTACACCTTC. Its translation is CAWSVTGNGYTF.

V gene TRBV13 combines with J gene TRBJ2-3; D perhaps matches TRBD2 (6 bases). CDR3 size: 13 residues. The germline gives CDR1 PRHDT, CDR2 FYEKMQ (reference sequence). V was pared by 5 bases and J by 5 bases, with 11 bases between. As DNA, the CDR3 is TGTGCCAGCAGCCCCCATAGCGGAGATACGCAGTATTTT. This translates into CASSPHSGDTQYF.

The CDR3 nucleotides read TGTGCCAGCAGTTTACTCAGGGAAAACACTGAAGCTTTCTTT. It is translated as CASSLLRENTEAFF. V gene TRBV27 combines with J gene TRBJ1-1, with a weak D call TRBD1 (5 bases). In germline, CDR1 is MNHEY, CDR2 SMNVEV (reference sequence). The CDR3 sequence is 14 residues long. V was trimmed by 2 bases and J by 2 bases, leaving 9 bases between them.

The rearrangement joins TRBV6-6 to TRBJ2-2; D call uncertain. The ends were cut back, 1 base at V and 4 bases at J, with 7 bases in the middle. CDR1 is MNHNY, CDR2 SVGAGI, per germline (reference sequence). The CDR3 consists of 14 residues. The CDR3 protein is CASSYLGITGELFF. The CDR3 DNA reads TGTGCCAGCAGTTACTTGGGGATCACCGGGGAGCTGTTTTTT.

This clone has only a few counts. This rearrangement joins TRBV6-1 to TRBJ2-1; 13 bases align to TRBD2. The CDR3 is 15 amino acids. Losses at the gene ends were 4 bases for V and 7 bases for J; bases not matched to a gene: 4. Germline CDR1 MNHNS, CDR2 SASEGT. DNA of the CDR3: TGTGCCAGCAGTGGGACTAGCGGGGGCATAAATGAGCAGTTCTTC. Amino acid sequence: CASSGTSGGINEQFF.

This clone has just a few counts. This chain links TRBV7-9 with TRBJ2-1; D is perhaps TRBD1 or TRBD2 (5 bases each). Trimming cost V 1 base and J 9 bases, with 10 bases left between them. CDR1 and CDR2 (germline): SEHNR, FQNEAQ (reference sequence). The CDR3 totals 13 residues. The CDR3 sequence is CASSLGGSPEQFF. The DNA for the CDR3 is TGTGCCAGCAGCTTAGGGGGGTCGCCTGAGCAGTTCTTC.

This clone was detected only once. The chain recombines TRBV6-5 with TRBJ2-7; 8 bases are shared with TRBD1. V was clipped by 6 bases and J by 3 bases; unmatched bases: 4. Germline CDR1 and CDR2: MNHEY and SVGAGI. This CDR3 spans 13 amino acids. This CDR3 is CASSHTGGYEQYF. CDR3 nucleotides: TGTGCCAGCAGCCATACAGGGGGCTACGAGCAGTACTTC.